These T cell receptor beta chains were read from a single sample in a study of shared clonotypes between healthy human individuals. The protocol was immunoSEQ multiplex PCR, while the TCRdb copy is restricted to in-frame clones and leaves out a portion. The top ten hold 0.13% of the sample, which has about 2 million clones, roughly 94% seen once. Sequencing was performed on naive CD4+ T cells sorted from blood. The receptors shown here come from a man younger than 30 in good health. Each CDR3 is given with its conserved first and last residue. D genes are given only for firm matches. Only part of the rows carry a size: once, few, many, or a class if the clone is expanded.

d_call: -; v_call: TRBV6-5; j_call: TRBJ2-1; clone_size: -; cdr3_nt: TGTGCCAGCAACCGAGGGAATGAGCAGTTCTTC; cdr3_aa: CASNRGNEQFF
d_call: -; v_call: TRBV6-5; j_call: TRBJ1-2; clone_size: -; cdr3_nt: TGTGCCAGCAGTTCACCGACGTCCTCCTATGGCTACACCTTC; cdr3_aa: CASSSPTSSYGYTF
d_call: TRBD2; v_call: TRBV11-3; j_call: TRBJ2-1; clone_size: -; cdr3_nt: TGTGCCAGCAGCCCGATTAGTGGACTAGCGGCTTACAATGAGCAGTTCTTC; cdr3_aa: CASSPISGLAAYNEQFF
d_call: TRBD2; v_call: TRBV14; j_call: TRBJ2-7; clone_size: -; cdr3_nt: TGTGCCAGCAGCCCCGGGACTAGCGGGAGGGCCACCGAGCAGTACTTC; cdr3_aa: CASSPGTSGRATEQYF
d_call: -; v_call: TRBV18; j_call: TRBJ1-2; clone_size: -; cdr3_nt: TGTGCCAGCTCGTCAGGGATGGACTATGGCTACACCTTC; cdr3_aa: CASSSGMDYGYTF
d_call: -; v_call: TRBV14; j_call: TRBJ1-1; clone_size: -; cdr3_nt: TGTGCCAGCAGCCAAGACAGGTCGGGGAACACTGAAGCTTTCTTT; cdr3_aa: CASSQDRSGNTEAFF
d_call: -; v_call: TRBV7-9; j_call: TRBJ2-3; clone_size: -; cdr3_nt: TGTGCCGAATTGACGGATACGCAGTATTTT; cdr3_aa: CAELTDTQYF
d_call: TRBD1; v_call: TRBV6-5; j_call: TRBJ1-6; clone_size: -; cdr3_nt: TGTGCCAGCAGTTACGACCGGGACAGGGGTGGTTCACCCCTCCACTTT; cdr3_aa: CASSYDRDRGGSPLHF
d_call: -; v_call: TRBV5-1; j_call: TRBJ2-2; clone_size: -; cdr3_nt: TGCGCCAGCAGCTTCCGGGGGTTTGACGGGGAGCTGTTTTTT; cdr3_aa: CASSFRGFDGELFF
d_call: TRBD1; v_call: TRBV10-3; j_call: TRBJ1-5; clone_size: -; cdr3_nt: TGTGCCATCAGGGGGGACAGGGAAAACGATCAGCCCCAGCATTTT; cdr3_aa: CAIRGDRENDQPQHF
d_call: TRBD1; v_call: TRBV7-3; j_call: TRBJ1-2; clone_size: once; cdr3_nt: TGTGCCAGCAGCCCAGGGGACAGGGGAAACTATGGCTACACCTTC; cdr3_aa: CASSPGDRGNYGYTF
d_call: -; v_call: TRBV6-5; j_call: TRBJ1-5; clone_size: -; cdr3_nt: TGTGCCAGCAGTTACTCAACAGGGTCCGGTCAGCCCCAGCATTTT; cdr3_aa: CASSYSTGSGQPQHF
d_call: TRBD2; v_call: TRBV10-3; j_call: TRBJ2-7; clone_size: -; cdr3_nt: TGTGCCATCAGTGAGTCTAGGACTAGCGACTCCTACGAGCAGTACTTC; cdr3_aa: CAISESRTSDSYEQYF
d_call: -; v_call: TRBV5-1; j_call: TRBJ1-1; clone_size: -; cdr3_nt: TGCGCCAGCCGTGAAGGCTTCTTGAACACTGAAGCTTTCTTT; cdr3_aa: CASREGFLNTEAFF
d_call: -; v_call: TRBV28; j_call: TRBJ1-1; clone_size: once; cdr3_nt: TGTGCCAGCAGTTTATGGCTGAACACTGAAGCTTTCTTT; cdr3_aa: CASSLWLNTEAFF
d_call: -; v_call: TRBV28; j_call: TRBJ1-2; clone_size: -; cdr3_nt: TGTGCCAGCAGTTTACCCGACAGGGGCTACACCTTC; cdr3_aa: CASSLPDRGYTF
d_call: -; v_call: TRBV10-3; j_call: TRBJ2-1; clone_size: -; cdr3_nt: TGTGCCATCAGTGGTTCCGGGACACAACACAATGAGCAGTTCTTC; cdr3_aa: CAISGSGTQHNEQFF
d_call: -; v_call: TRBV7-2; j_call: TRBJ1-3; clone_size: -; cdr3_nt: TGTGCCAGCAGCTTAAAGAACACCATATATTTT; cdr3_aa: CASSLKNTIYF
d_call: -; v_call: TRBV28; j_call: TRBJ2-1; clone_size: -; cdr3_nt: TGTGCCAGCAGTTTAAACACACTCGGCAGTAATGAGCAGTTCTTC; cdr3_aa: CASSLNTLGSNEQFF
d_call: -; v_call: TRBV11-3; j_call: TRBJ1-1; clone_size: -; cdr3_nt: TGTGCCAGCAGCCCGGGTGGGGACACTGAAGCTTTCTTT; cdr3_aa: CASSPGGDTEAFF
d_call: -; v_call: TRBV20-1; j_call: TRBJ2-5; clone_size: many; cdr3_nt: TGCAGTGCTAGAGATAGGGAGACCCAGTACTTC; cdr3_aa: CSARDRETQYF
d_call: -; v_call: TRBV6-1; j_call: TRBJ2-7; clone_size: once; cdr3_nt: TGTGCCAGCAGCCGGACAGGGACTAACTACGAGCAGTACTTC; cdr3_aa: CASSRTGTNYEQYF
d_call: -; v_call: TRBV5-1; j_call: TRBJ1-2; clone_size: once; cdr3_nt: TGCGCCAGCAGCTTGGAGTCACAGGGAAGAGATGGCTACACCTTC; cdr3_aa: CASSLESQGRDGYTF
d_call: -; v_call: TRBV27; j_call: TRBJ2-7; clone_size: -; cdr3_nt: TGTGCCAGCAGTTTGCGGCTAGAACCCACGTGGTACGAGCAGTACTTC; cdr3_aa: CASSLRLEPTWYEQYF
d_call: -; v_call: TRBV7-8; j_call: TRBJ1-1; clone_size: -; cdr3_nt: TGTGCCAGCAGCCCCACCGGGGGCATGAACACTGAAGCTTTCTTT; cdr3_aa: CASSPTGGMNTEAFF
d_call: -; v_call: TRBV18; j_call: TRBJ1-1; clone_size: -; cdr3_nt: TGTGCCAGCTCACCAGTAAGGGGCACTGAAGCTTTCTTT; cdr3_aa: CASSPVRGTEAFF
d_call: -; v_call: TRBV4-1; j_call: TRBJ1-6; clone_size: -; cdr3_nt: TGCGCCAGCAGCCGCAAAGGCATGAGCTCCTATAATTCACCCCTCCACTTT; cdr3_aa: CASSRKGMSSYNSPLHF
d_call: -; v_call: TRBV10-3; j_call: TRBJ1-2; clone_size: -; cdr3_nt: TGTGCCATCAATCGGGACATCGCTTATGGCTACACCTTC; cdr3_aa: CAINRDIAYGYTF
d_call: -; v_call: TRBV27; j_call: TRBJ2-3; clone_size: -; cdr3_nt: TGTGCCAGCAGTCCGGCGGGAAGGGACACAGATACGCAGTATTTT; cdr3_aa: CASSPAGRDTDTQYF
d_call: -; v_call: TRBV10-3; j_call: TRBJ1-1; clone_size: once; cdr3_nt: TGTGCCATAGGGGGAGGGGTCAGGGGTGAAGCTTTCTTT; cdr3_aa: CAIGGGVRGEAFF
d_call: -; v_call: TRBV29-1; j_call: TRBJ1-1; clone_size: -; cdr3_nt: TGCAGCGGGACAGTGAACACTGAAGCTTTCTTT; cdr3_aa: CSGTVNTEAFF
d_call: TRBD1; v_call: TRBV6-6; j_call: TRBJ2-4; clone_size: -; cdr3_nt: TGTGCCAGCACCGCCACAGGGGATAAAAACATTCAGTACTTC; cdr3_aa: CASTATGDKNIQYF
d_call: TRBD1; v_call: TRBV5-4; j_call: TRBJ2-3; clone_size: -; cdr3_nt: TGTGCCAGCAGCCCGGCGACAGGGTCCCGCACAGATACGCAGTATTTT; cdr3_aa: CASSPATGSRTDTQYF
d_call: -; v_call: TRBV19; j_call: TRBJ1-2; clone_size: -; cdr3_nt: TGTGGCACGCGGGGAGGTAACTATGGCTACACCTTC; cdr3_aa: CGTRGGNYGYTF
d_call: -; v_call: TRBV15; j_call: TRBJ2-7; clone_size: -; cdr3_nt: TGTGCCACCAGCAGAGGGGAAGAGTGGGGGGCAATCCAGTACTTC; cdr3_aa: CATSRGEEWGAIQYF